A selection of T cell receptor beta chains follows, all from one sample in a study of PD-L1 blockade in urothelial cancer. Clones were read by immunoSEQ multiplex PCR, and TCRdb kept only the in-frame ones, dropping some. The data hold around 43,000 clones, with over 75% observed a single time. The sequences come from PBMCs, collected around atezolizumab (anti-PD-L1) treatment. The receptors were gathered from a donor at least 40 years old with urothelial cancer. The CDR3 runs from the conserved cysteine through the conserved F or W. The D gene is left open where the match is weak. For some rows the clone size is stated as once, few or many, or as a class when expanded; others skip it.

DNA: TGTGCCACCGGCCTATGGGGCGCGAGCTCCTACAATGAGCAGTTCTTC; CDR3: CATGLWGASSYNEQFF; size: .; J: TRBJ2-1; D: .; V: TRBV27
DNA: TGTGCCAGCAGCCCCTGGCCGGCCAAAAACATTCAGTACTTC; CDR3: CASSPWPAKNIQYF; size: few; J: TRBJ2-4; D: .; V: TRBV5-8
DNA: TGTGCCAGCAGCCAAAGGGTGTCGTGGGCGGGGGGCACCTCTGGGGCCAACGTCCTGACTTTC; CDR3: CASSQRVSWAGGTSGANVLTF; size: .; J: TRBJ2-6; D: TRBD2; V: TRBV14
DNA: TGTGCCTGGAGCGGGTCGCGCAATCAGCCCCAGCATTTT; CDR3: CAWSGSRNQPQHF; size: .; J: TRBJ1-5; D: .; V: TRBV30
DNA: TGCGCCAGCAGCTTGTTTGGGGGAGGTGGCAGCTCCTACAATGAGCAGTTCTTC; CDR3: CASSLFGGGGSSYNEQFF; size: .; J: TRBJ2-1; D: .; V: TRBV5-1
DNA: TGTGCCAGCAGTGACGTGTCCAACCAGGGGGCTAGATCCTACGAGCAGTACTTC; CDR3: CASSDVSNQGARSYEQYF; size: .; J: TRBJ2-7; D: TRBD1; V: TRBV25-1
DNA: TGTGCCAGCAGTTTCAGGCAGGGGGCCTCTGGGGCCAACGTCCTGACTTTC; CDR3: CASSFRQGASGANVLTF; size: .; J: TRBJ2-6; D: TRBD1; V: TRBV27
DNA: TGTGCCACCTGTCACCGGGACAGACCTTTGAACACTGAAGCTTTCTTT; CDR3: CATCHRDRPLNTEAFF; size: .; J: TRBJ1-1; D: TRBD1; V: TRBV27
DNA: TGTGCCAGCAGCCAAGCGGGAGGGCCCGGGGAGACCCAGTACTTC; CDR3: CASSQAGGPGETQYF; size: once; J: TRBJ2-5; D: TRBD2; V: TRBV2
DNA: TGTGCCAGCAGCTTAGTTGGTCAGCGGCCTCTTTACAATGAGCAGTTCTTC; CDR3: CASSLVGQRPLYNEQFF; size: .; J: TRBJ2-1; D: .; V: TRBV11-2
DNA: TGTGCCAGCTCGCCGGACAGGCTGAACACCGGGGAGCTGTTTTTT; CDR3: CASSPDRLNTGELFF; size: .; J: TRBJ2-2; D: TRBD1; V: TRBV18
DNA: TGTGCCAGCAGGGCCCGAGGGCTGAACTACGAGCAGTACTTC; CDR3: CASRARGLNYEQYF; size: .; J: TRBJ2-7; D: .; V: TRBV28
DNA: TGTGCCAGCAGTTTACCGAAAGGACAGTACCGAAGGGGTCGCCACGAGCAGTACTTC; CDR3: CASSLPKGQYRRGRHEQYF; size: .; J: TRBJ2-7; D: .; V: TRBV28
DNA: TGTGCCAGCAGCTACGGGAGAGTGGGCTACGAGCAGTACTTC; CDR3: CASSYGRVGYEQYF; size: .; J: TRBJ2-7; D: .; V: TRBV9
DNA: TGTGCCAGCAGTTACCAGGCAGGGGCGAACACTGAAGCTTTCTTT; CDR3: CASSYQAGANTEAFF; size: .; J: TRBJ1-1; D: .; V: TRBV6-5
DNA: TGCAGTGCCCCCTCTCGGGGGGCGTACACCTTC; CDR3: CSAPSRGAYTF; size: once; J: TRBJ1-2; D: .; V: TRBV20-1
DNA: TGTGCCAGCAGCACGGGGGCGGCGGGAGAGGGGACGGAGACCCAGTACTTC; CDR3: CASSTGAAGEGTETQYF; size: .; J: TRBJ2-5; D: .; V: TRBV5-4
DNA: TGTGCCAGCAGACAGACAGGGGGCCGAGGTCAGCCCCAGCATTTT; CDR3: CASRQTGGRGQPQHF; size: once; J: TRBJ1-5; D: TRBD1; V: TRBV28
DNA: TGTGCCAGCAGCGAGGGGGGACTAGCTCTCCAAGAGACCCAGTACTTC; CDR3: CASSEGGLALQETQYF; size: .; J: TRBJ2-5; D: TRBD2; V: TRBV9
DNA: TGTGCCAGCAGCCGCCGACAGGGGGGAAACACCATATATTTT; CDR3: CASSRRQGGNTIYF; size: once; J: TRBJ1-3; D: TRBD1; V: TRBV5-4
DNA: TGTGCCAGCAGGCGTGGGGGAGAGGGGGGGAATGAGCAGTTCTTC; CDR3: CASRRGGEGGNEQFF; size: .; J: TRBJ2-1; D: .; V: TRBV5-4
DNA: TGTGCCAGCAGACCCAGACTAGCGGGAGGGGGATACAATGAGCAGTTCTTC; CDR3: CASRPRLAGGGYNEQFF; size: once; J: TRBJ2-1; D: TRBD2; V: TRBV28
DNA: TGTGCCAGCAGTCCCCTGACAGGACCAAATGAAAAACTGTTTTTT; CDR3: CASSPLTGPNEKLFF; size: .; J: TRBJ1-4; D: .; V: TRBV6-1
DNA: TGTGCCAGCAGCGTAGCTTCGGGGGTGGAGACCCAGTACTTC; CDR3: CASSVASGVETQYF; size: .; J: TRBJ2-5; D: .; V: TRBV9
DNA: TGTGCCAGTACCCTTTTTTGGACTAGCGGGAGCTACAATGAGCAGTTCTTC; CDR3: CASTLFWTSGSYNEQFF; size: .; J: TRBJ2-1; D: TRBD2; V: TRBV19
DNA: TGTGCCAGCAGCTCTGGACTAGCGGGAGCCAGACAGTTCTTC; CDR3: CASSSGLAGARQFF; size: .; J: TRBJ2-1; D: TRBD2; V: TRBV7-3
DNA: TGTGCCAGCAGTTTATGGGCAGGGGCCCTCTCTGGGGCCAACGTCCTGACTTTC; CDR3: CASSLWAGALSGANVLTF; size: few; J: TRBJ2-6; D: .; V: TRBV28
DNA: TGTGCCAGCACCCCCTTGAAGGGAGCCTACAATGAGCAGTTCTTC; CDR3: CASTPLKGAYNEQFF; size: .; J: TRBJ2-1; D: .; V: TRBV6-5
DNA: TGTGCCAGCAGCCCCCGATCATTTCTCCGGGACAAAGACTACAATGAGCAGTTCTTC; CDR3: CASSPRSFLRDKDYNEQFF; size: .; J: TRBJ2-1; D: .; V: TRBV7-6
DNA: TGTGCCAGCAGCTTACCCCTAGCGGGTAGGAATGAGCAGTTCTTC; CDR3: CASSLPLAGRNEQFF; size: .; J: TRBJ2-1; D: TRBD2; V: TRBV7-3
DNA: TGTGCCAGCAGATACGGACTAGCGGGAGCGGTCGAGCAGTACTTC; CDR3: CASRYGLAGAVEQYF; size: .; J: TRBJ2-7; D: TRBD2; V: TRBV2
DNA: TGTGCCAGTAGTCCAGGGGTCAGAGGGGGCACAGATACGCAGTATTTT; CDR3: CASSPGVRGGTDTQYF; size: .; J: TRBJ2-3; D: .; V: TRBV19
DNA: TGCGCCAGCAGGGACAGCCCCCAAGAGACCCAGTACTTC; CDR3: CASRDSPQETQYF; size: .; J: TRBJ2-5; D: .; V: TRBV5-1
DNA: TGTGCCAGCAGCCCCGGGGCGGGACGGACCTACGAGCAGTACTTC; CDR3: CASSPGAGRTYEQYF; size: .; J: TRBJ2-7; D: .; V: TRBV9
DNA: TGTGCCAGTACCCGCGGACAGGGGGCGTACGAGCAGTACTTC; CDR3: CASTRGQGAYEQYF; size: once; J: TRBJ2-7; D: TRBD1; V: TRBV19
DNA: TGCAGCGTTGAAGGGACAGGGGGCGCCCCGAGGGGAAACACCATATATTTT; CDR3: CSVEGTGGAPRGNTIYF; size: .; J: TRBJ1-3; D: TRBD1; V: TRBV29-1
DNA: TGTGCCAGCAGTTTAGGGGGGGGGCCCAACCCTGAAGCTTTCTTT; CDR3: CASSLGGGPNPEAFF; size: .; J: TRBJ1-1; D: .; V: TRBV28
DNA: TGTGCCAGCAGCTTGGGGAGCTATGAAAAACTGTTTTTT; CDR3: CASSLGSYEKLFF; size: .; J: TRBJ1-4; D: .; V: TRBV7-9
DNA: TGTGCCAGCAGCGTAGCGGGTACGGTTGGAGGCTACACCTTC; CDR3: CASSVAGTVGGYTF; size: once; J: TRBJ1-2; D: .; V: TRBV9
DNA: TGCGCCAGCAGTCAAACCCTCCCGGGACAGCGTTGGGGCGGCTACACCTTC; CDR3: CASSQTLPGQRWGGYTF; size: once; J: TRBJ1-2; D: TRBD1; V: TRBV23-1
DNA: TGTGCCAGCTCACCTCCTCCGGGACTAGCGGGTCAAAGGTACAATGAGCAGTTCTTC; CDR3: CASSPPPGLAGQRYNEQFF; size: .; J: TRBJ2-1; D: TRBD2; V: TRBV18
DNA: TGTGCCAGCAGGGCCCGGACTAGCACCCAGGGGTTGGATACGCAGTATTTT; CDR3: CASRARTSTQGLDTQYF; size: few; J: TRBJ2-3; D: TRBD2; V: TRBV11-2
DNA: TGTGCCTGGAGTGTAAGGGGACAGGGGGCCTACGAGCAGTACTTC; CDR3: CAWSVRGQGAYEQYF; size: .; J: TRBJ2-7; D: TRBD1; V: TRBV30
DNA: TGCGCCAGCAGCGCGCTCGGGACTCCCAATTCACCCCTCCACTTT; CDR3: CASSALGTPNSPLHF; size: .; J: TRBJ1-6; D: .; V: TRBV5-1
DNA: TGTGCCAGCAGTGATCGGCTAGAGGTCTACAACAATGAGCAGTTCTTC; CDR3: CASSDRLEVYNNEQFF; size: .; J: TRBJ2-1; D: .; V: TRBV25-1
DNA: TGTGCCAGCAGCCAGGGCCCTTTGTGGAATGAGCAGTTCTTC; CDR3: CASSQGPLWNEQFF; size: .; J: TRBJ2-1; D: .; V: TRBV6-4
DNA: TGTGCCAGCAGCTTAACTACGTTGGCTAGCGGAAGAGGGGAGACCCAGTACTTC; CDR3: CASSLTTLASGRGETQYF; size: .; J: TRBJ2-5; D: TRBD2; V: TRBV11-2
DNA: TGTGCCAGCAGAGAGGGGACAGCACGGGGCTACACCTTC; CDR3: CASREGTARGYTF; size: .; J: TRBJ1-2; D: TRBD1; V: TRBV6-5
DNA: TGTGCCAGCAGCGGGCCAGGAGGACGCAAAAACATTCAGTACTTC; CDR3: CASSGPGGRKNIQYF; size: few; J: TRBJ2-4; D: .; V: TRBV28
DNA: TGTGCCAGCAGCCCCCTTAGGAGAACTTCCTACAATGAGCAGTTCTTC; CDR3: CASSPLRRTSYNEQFF; size: few; J: TRBJ2-1; D: .; V: TRBV7-2
DNA: TGTGCCAGCAGCCCGGGGGGGCCGGCTAACAATGAGCAGTTCTTC; CDR3: CASSPGGPANNEQFF; size: .; J: TRBJ2-1; D: TRBD2; V: TRBV28
DNA: TGTGCCAGCAGCCTAGACCCAGGGAGAGGGGCGGGATACAATGAGCAGTTCTTC; CDR3: CASSLDPGRGAGYNEQFF; size: .; J: TRBJ2-1; D: .; V: TRBV7-3
DNA: TGTGCCAGTAGTATAGGGGACAGGCGCCGCAATGAAAAACTGTTTTTT; CDR3: CASSIGDRRRNEKLFF; size: .; J: TRBJ1-4; D: TRBD1; V: TRBV19
DNA: TGTGCCAGCAGTTACTCGATCACAGGGAGCTCCTACGAGCAGTACTTC; CDR3: CASSYSITGSSYEQYF; size: .; J: TRBJ2-7; D: .; V: TRBV6-5